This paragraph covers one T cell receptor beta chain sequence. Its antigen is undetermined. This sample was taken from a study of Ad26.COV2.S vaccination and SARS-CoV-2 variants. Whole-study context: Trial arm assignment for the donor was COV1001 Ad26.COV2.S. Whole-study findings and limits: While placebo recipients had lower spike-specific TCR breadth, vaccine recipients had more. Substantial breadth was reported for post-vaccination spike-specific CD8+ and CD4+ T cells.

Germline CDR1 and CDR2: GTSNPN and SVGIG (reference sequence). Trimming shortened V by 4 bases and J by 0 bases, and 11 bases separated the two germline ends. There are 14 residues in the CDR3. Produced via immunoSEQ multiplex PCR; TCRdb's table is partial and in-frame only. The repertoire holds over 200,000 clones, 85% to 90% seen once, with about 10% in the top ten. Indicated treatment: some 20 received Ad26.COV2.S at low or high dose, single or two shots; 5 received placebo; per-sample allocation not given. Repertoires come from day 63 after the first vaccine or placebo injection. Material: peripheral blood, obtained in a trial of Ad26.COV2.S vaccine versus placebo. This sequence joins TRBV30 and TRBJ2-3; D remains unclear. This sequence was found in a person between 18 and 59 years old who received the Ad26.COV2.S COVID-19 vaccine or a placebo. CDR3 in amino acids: CAWNVIASTDTQYF. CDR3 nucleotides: TGTGCCTGGAACGTAATAGCTAGCACAGATACGCAGTATTTT.